This T cell receptor beta chain was sequenced during a study of T cell repertoires in cytomegalovirus infection. Study in general: Matching HLA type, along with CMV infection, was indicated by public TCR beta signatures. Findings and limits, study-wide: Ex vivo responses were dominated by HLA-C-restricted CMV-specific TCR beta clonotypes.

V shed 0 bases and J shed 5 bases, with 17 bases lying between them. This CDR3 is 16 amino acids long. CDR1 and CDR2 (germline): SGDLS, YYNGEE. Concerning this clonotype itself: Its antigen is currently unknown.

TCRdb redid the calling of the reads with MiXCR, one entry per CDR3 protein. In the table there are 340,000 or so distinct CDR3 sequences, 25% of which are singletons. This clonotype was obtained from a human donor in good health (CMV status not recorded). Some clones in this sample may be carry-over from other donors' samples. This chain links TRBV9 with TRBJ2-5; D unresolved. The sample here was cultured PBMCs, taken from culture after CMV antigen stimulation. The CDR3, as DNA: TGTGCCAGCAGCGTAGGCAGCGACCCCAGTTGGGAGACCCAGTACTTC. It codes for CASSVGSDPSWETQYF.